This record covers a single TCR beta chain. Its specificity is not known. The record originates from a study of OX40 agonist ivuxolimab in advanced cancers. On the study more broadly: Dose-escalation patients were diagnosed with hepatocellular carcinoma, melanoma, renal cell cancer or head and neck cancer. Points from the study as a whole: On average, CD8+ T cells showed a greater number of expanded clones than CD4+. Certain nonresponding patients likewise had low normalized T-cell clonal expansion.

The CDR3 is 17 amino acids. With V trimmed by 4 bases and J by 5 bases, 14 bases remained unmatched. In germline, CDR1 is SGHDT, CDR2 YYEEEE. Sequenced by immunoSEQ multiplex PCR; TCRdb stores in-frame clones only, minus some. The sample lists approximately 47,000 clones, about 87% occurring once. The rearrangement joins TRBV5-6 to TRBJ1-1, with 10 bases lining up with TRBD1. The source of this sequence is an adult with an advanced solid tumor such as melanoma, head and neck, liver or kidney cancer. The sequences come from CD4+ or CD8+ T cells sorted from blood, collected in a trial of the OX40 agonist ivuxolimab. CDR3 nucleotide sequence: TGTGCCAGCAGCGAGTCCGGGACAGGGGCCGCCAGTACTGAAGCTTTCTTT. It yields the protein CASSESGTGAASTEAFF.